Listed here are 4 T cell receptor beta chains from one sample, sequenced in a study of cytomegalovirus exposure and HLA in healthy donors. 60 Vbeta and 13 Jbeta primers were used in PCR. The data were produced by immunoSEQ multiplex PCR, yet TCRdb's version contains in-frame clones alone and is incomplete. The sample has fewer than 85,000 clones, around 76% seen once. The sequenced sample consisted of PBMCs. The receptors were gathered from a male donor in good health and CMV-seropositive.

CDR3 in DNA: TGTGCCAGCAGCCAGGACAGGGTTGGGACCGGGGAGCTGTTTTTT. This encodes CASSQDRVGTGELFF. The J gene is TRBJ2-2, the V gene TRBV11-2, with TRBD1 identical over 8 bases. Germline loops: CDR1 SGHAT, CDR2 FQNNGV. This CDR3 contains 15 residues. The trim removed 5 bases at V and 5 bases at J, leaving 7 bases unmatched.

As DNA, the CDR3 is TGTGCCAGCAGTTCTCCGACTAGCGGGAGCGCCTACGAGCAGTACTTC. This sequence encodes CASSSPTSGSAYEQYF. This chain connects TRBV28 to TRBJ2-7; TRBD2 matches 12 bases. The CDR3 spans 16 residues. Losses at the gene ends were 4 bases for V and 2 bases for J; bases not matched to a gene: 6. CDR1 MDHEN and CDR2 SYDVKM come from the germline V gene.

The chain combines TRBV6-1 with TRBJ1-1; D is unresolved. Germline loops: CDR1 MNHNS, CDR2 SASEGT. This CDR3 spans 13 amino acids. Trimming pared 8 bases from V and 5 bases from J, leaving 15 bases between. CDR3: CASRYVGGTEAFF. The CDR3 DNA is TGTGCCAGCCGGTATGTAGGAGGTACTGAAGCTTTCTTT.

The chain joins TRBV30 to TRBJ2-7, with D maybe TRBD1 (8 bases). Germline CDR1 GTSNPN, CDR2 SVGIG (reference sequence). CDR3 length: 12 amino acids. Trimming took off 3 bases at V and 9 bases at J, with 15 bases between the two ends. The CDR3 loop is CAWRGGDRPQYF. CDR3 DNA sequence: TGTGCCTGGAGGGGGGGGGACAGGCCGCAGTACTTC.